These 27 T cell receptor beta chains share one sample of origin, sequenced in a study of cytomegalovirus exposure and HLA in healthy donors (dated by TCRdb to the late 2010s). Preparation of the library involved the immunoSEQ multiplex PCR assay. For the multiplex PCR, a mixture combining 60 forward primers for TCR Vbeta segments and 13 reverse primers for TCR Jbeta segments was used. TCRdb provides this immuneACCESS table in a form limited to in-frame rearrangements. Some clones are lacking; in checked studies, under half of them reflect an unresolved V gene, and why the rest are absent is not known. The sample table records over 200,000 clones; roughly 84% of these occur just once. The ten largest clones represent about 1.2% of the sample. Sequencing input: PBMCs. The receptors were gathered from a human donor in good health.

The chain links TRBV6-5 to TRBJ2-4, with no clear D. Per germline, CDR1 MNHEY and CDR2 SVGAGI. V lost 5 bases to trimming and J lost 9 bases, with 14 bases between them. This CDR3 contains 13 residues. The CDR3 region is CASSLGPPGIQYF. The CDR3 DNA reads TGTGCCAGCAGTCTGGGTCCCCCGGGCATTCAGTACTTC.

This clone was picked up a small number of times. The chain has TRBV5-4 and TRBJ1-1; D perhaps matches TRBD1 (5 bases). This CDR3 region has 14 residues. Per germline, CDR1 SGHNT and CDR2 YYREEE (reference sequence). Deletions cut 2 bases from V and 3 bases from J, with 11 bases between. CDR3 coding DNA: TGTGCCAGCAGCTTCGACAGATGGGACACTGAAGCTTTCTTT. Protein product: CASSFDRWDTEAFF.

The rearrangement joins TRBV28 to TRBJ1-2; a possible D gene is TRBD1 (6 bases). Germline CDR1 and CDR2: MDHEN and SYDVKM. This CDR3 comprises 17 residues. Deletions cut 8 bases from V and 6 bases from J, with 28 bases between. CDR3 sequence (DNA): TGTGCCAGCGCCCCGGGGGGGGGCGCATTTGGATCTAATGGCTACACCTTC. Amino acid sequence: CASAPGGGAFGSNGYTF.

The rearrangement links TRBV23-1 to TRBJ1-1; D possibly corresponds to TRBD1 (6 bases). TRBV23-1 is given ORF status, its function remaining uncertain. The length of the CDR3 is 17 residues. The V gene lost 0 bases and the J gene lost 6 bases, with 20 bases spanning the gap. For the CDR3, the DNA is TGCGCCAGCAGTCAATCGAAACAGGGTCCCTGGCGGGCTGAAGCTTTCTTT. This gives the protein CASSQSKQGPWRAEAFF.

V is TRBV11-2 and J is TRBJ2-5, with D perhaps TRBD1 (6 bases). The V end lost 3 bases, the J end lost 4 bases, and 18 bases lay between the germline ends. CDR1 is SGHAT and CDR2 is FQNNGV in the germline V gene. There are 16 residues in the CDR3. This CDR3 is CASSLRDTRRGETQYF. CDR3 DNA: TGTGCCAGCAGCTTGAGGGACACCCGTAGGGGAGAGACCCAGTACTTC.

V usage is TRBV19 and J usage is TRBJ2-5; TRBD1 might be the D (6 bases). Trimming took off 2 bases at V and 6 bases at J, with 19 bases between the two ends. The CDR3 has 16 amino acids. Per the germline V gene, CDR1 is LNHDA and CDR2 is SQIVND (reference sequence). For the CDR3, the DNA is TGTGCCAGTAGTATAAGGAGCGGCAGGGGCGATCAGACCCAGTACTTC. Its translation: CASSIRSGRGDQTQYF.

The chain uses TRBV6-1 and TRBJ1-3; no firm D call. The V gene's germline CDR1 is MNHNS and CDR2 SASEGT. The CDR3 spans 17 residues. The V and J ends lost 0 bases and 0 bases respectively, with 12 bases between them. CDR3 nucleotides: TGTGCCAGCAGTGAAGCTGGCAATTTTTTCTCTGGAAACACCATATATTTT. It encodes CASSEAGNFFSGNTIYF.

V usage is TRBV28 and J usage is TRBJ2-7; 7 nucleotides match TRBD1. From germline, CDR1 is MDHEN and CDR2 SYDVKM. Trimming took 2 bases from V and 3 from J; bases not matched to a gene: 1. CDR3 size: 13 residues. Here the CDR3 reads CASSLRGRYEQYF. CDR3 DNA sequence: TGTGCCAGCAGTTTAAGGGGGCGCTACGAGCAGTACTTC.

V is TRBV10-3 and J is TRBJ2-7; possible D gene TRBD2, 6 bases. Germline V gene sequence: CDR1 ENHRY, CDR2 SYGVKD. There are 11 residues in the CDR3. Trimming pared 4 bases from V and 7 bases from J, leaving 8 bases between. CDR3 sequence (DNA): TGTGCCATCAGTGTTGCGGGGGAGCAGTACTTC. Translation gives CAISVAGEQYF.

CDR3 loop: CASGTRGRVRGEQYF. Here the CDR3 DNA reads TGTGCCTCTGGCACCAGGGGACGGGTGCGTGGCGAGCAGTACTTC. This sequence joins TRBV30 and TRBJ2-7, with a weak D call TRBD1 (6 bases). The V and J ends lost 7 bases and 6 bases respectively, with 25 bases between them. CDR1 is GTSNPN, CDR2 SVGIG, per germline (reference sequence). CDR3 length equals 15 residues.

The rearrangement joins TRBV11-2 to TRBJ1-1; D perhaps matches TRBD1 (6 bases). Germline-derived CDR1 and CDR2 are SGHAT and FQNNGV. There are 13 residues in the CDR3. V lost 3 bases to trimming and J lost 4 bases, with 9 bases between them. CDR3 sequence: CASSFRGTTEAFF. CDR3 DNA sequence: TGTGCCAGCAGCTTTAGGGGGACCACTGAAGCTTTCTTT.

This clone was seen just once. This chain links TRBV19 with TRBJ2-7; TRBD1 might be the D (5 bases). In germline, CDR1 is LNHDA, CDR2 SQIVND (reference sequence). The V end lost 5 bases, the J end lost 0 bases, and 8 bases lay between the germline ends. CDR3 length: 13 amino acids. CDR3 loop: CASSRTTSYEQYF. In DNA form, the CDR3 reads TGTGCCAGTAGTCGGACAACCTCCTACGAGCAGTACTTC.

For the CDR3, the DNA is TGTGCCAGCAGCGTACGGCTCGAGGCAGATACGCAGTATTTT. This gives the protein CASSVRLEADTQYF. V is TRBV9 and J is TRBJ2-3; D is ambiguous. The germline V gene encodes CDR1 SGDLS and CDR2 YYNGEE. The CDR3 length is 14 residues. The germline V and J ends were trimmed by 1 base and 4 bases, with 10 bases remaining between them. The full variable domain, rest sourced from reference TRBV9 and TRBJ2-3, is DSGVTQTPKHLITATGQRVTLRCSPRSGDLSVYWYQQSLDQGLQFLIQYYNGEERAKGNILERFSAQQFPDLHSELNLSSLELGDSALYFCASSVRLEADTQYFGPGTRLTVL.

The rearrangement joins TRBV2 to TRBJ1-5, with D possibly TRBD1 on 5 matching bases. Trimming took 7 bases from V and 4 from J, leaving 17 bases between them. This CDR3 has 15 amino acids. Germline V CDR1 and CDR2: SNHLY, FYNNEI. CDR3 in DNA: TGTGCCAGCACCCAAGGCGGGGGGGTAAATCAGCCCCAGCATTTT. Residues: CASTQGGGVNQPQHF. Filled out from reference TRBV2 and TRBJ1-5, the complete variable domain reads EPEVTQTPSHQVTQMGQEVILRCVPISNHLYFYWYRQILGQKVEFLVSFYNNEISEKSEIFDDQFSVERPDGSNFTLKIRSTKLEDSAMYFCASTQGGGVNQPQHFGDGTRLSIL.

The chain is built from TRBV14 and TRBJ1-1, with D hard to call. This CDR3 is 15 amino acids long. Trimming shortened V by 1 base and J by 2 bases, and 11 bases separated the two germline ends. Looked up from germline, CDR1 is SGHDN and CDR2 is FVKESK. The CDR3 sequence is CASSQGPGANTEAFF. The CDR3 DNA reads as TGTGCCAGCAGCCAAGGGCCGGGAGCTAACACTGAAGCTTTCTTT.

The CDR3 nucleotides read TGTGCCAGCAGTGAACAGGGGACGGGGAACACTGAAGCTTTCTTT. Translated, it gives CASSEQGTGNTEAFF. The V and J genes are TRBV2 and TRBJ1-1; possible D gene TRBD1, 6 bases. The ends were cut back, 2 bases at V and 1 base at J, with 11 bases in the middle. Germline loops: CDR1 SNHLY, CDR2 FYNNEI. This CDR3 has 15 residues.

The CDR3 region is CASSPLGGTEAFF. CDR3 DNA: TGTGCCAGCTCACCACTCGGGGGGACTGAAGCTTTCTTT. The chain joins TRBV18 to TRBJ1-1; tentatively, D is TRBD1 (5 bases). The CDR3 consists of 13 residues. Germline V CDR1 and CDR2: KGHSH, LQKENI. V lost 1 base and J lost 5, with 8 bases in between.

The J gene is TRBJ1-1, the V gene TRBV18, with D perhaps TRBD1 (5 bases). Trimming left V 1 base short and J 1 base short, with 28 bases between. CDR1 is KGHSH and CDR2 is LQKENI in the germline V gene. The CDR3 runs 21 residues. CDR3 sequence: CASSPQFIRGLPPFSNTEAFF. The CDR3 region has the DNA TGTGCCAGCTCACCACAATTTATAAGGGGACTCCCTCCTTTTTCGAACACTGAAGCTTTCTTT.

In DNA, the CDR3 is TGTGCCAGCACCGGACGGGGAGACTACGAGCAGTACTTC. Protein product: CASTGRGDYEQYF. The chain couples TRBV28 to TRBJ2-7; tentatively, D is TRBD2 (5 bases). The CDR3 runs to 13 residues. Germline-derived CDR1 and CDR2 are MDHEN and SYDVKM. V was clipped by 7 bases and J by 3 bases, with 13 bases between them.

This clone was recorded a few times. This sequence joins TRBV5-5 and TRBJ1-1; TRBD1 aligns across 10 bases. Germline CDR1 reads SGHKS; CDR2 reads YYEKEE (reference sequence). The CDR3 is 16 residues long. V dropped 0 bases and J dropped 8; count of bases not matched to a gene: 10. The CDR3 bases are TGTGCCAGCAGCTTGGGACAGGGGGCGTCGCGCTTAGAAGCTTTCTTT. Amino acids: CASSLGQGASRLEAFF.

The V and J genes are TRBV11-2 and TRBJ2-7; no firm D call. Germline CDR1 SGHAT, CDR2 FQNNGV. The CDR3 spans 13 residues. Trimming removed 6 bases at V and 3 bases at J, with 12 bases between. For the CDR3, the DNA is TGTGCCAGCAGTTTAACTATTAACTACGAGCAGTACTTC. Amino acids: CASSLTINYEQYF.

This sequence joins TRBV6-5 and TRBJ1-3; 8 bases align to TRBD1. V gave up 4 bases and J gave up 2 bases; unmatched junction bases: 4. The germline gives CDR1 MNHEY, CDR2 SVGAGI. The CDR3 is 15 amino acids. The CDR3 sequence: CASSSMTGAGNTIYF. CDR3 bases: TGTGCCAGCAGTTCCATGACAGGGGCTGGAAACACCATATATTTT.

Comments on this clone: Mismatch with germline at one junction end may stem from a read error. This chain connects TRBV7-9 to TRBJ2-7, with 14 positions matching TRBD2. From germline, CDR1 is SEHNR and CDR2 FQNEAQ (reference sequence). This CDR3 comprises 17 residues. The CDR3 sequence is CSSSPGLAGAYSYEQYF. For the CDR3, the DNA is TGTTCCAGCAGCCCGGGACTAGCGGGAGCCTACTCCTACGAGCAGTACTTC.

V and J are TRBV5-4 and TRBJ1-2; TRBD1 matches at 8 bases. The V gene's germline CDR1 is SGHNT and CDR2 YYREEE (reference sequence). V lost 5 bases and J lost 0; bases outside the gene matches: 9. CDR3 length: 16 amino acids. CDR3 in DNA: TGTGCCAGCAGGGCAGGGGGCTCAGCTGCTAACTATGGCTACACCTTC. This sequence encodes CASRAGGSAANYGYTF. Drawing the rest from reference TRBV5-4 and TRBJ1-2, the complete variable domain is ETGVTQSPTHLIKTRGQQVTLRCSSQSGHNTVSWYQQALGQGPQFIFQYYREEENGRGNFPPRFSGLQFPNYSSELNVNALELDDSALYLCASRAGGSAANYGYTFGSGTRLTVV.

The genes are TRBV2 and TRBJ2-3; 11 bases fit TRBD2. Trimming cost V 1 base and J 1 base; bases outside gene matches: 1. This CDR3 is 16 amino acids long. Germline V gene data show CDR1 as SNHLY and CDR2 as FYNNEI. The CDR3 sequence: CASSEGGLAGTDTQYF. CDR3 DNA: TGTGCCAGCAGTGAAGGGGGACTAGCGGGCACAGATACGCAGTATTTT.

The chain uses TRBV7-3 and TRBJ1-1; 9 nucleotides agree with TRBD1. The CDR3 has 15 amino acids. J lost 2 bases, V lost 4 bases, and 5 bases had no gene match. Germline values: CDR1 SGHTA, CDR2 FQGTGA. DNA for the CDR3: TGTGCCAGCAGCTCTCCGGGACAGGGAAACACTGAAGCTTTCTTT. This encodes CASSSPGQGNTEAFF. The entire variable domain, with the rest obtained from reference TRBV7-3 and TRBJ1-1, is as follows: GAGVSQTPSNKVTEKGKYVELRCDPISGHTALYWYRQSLGQGPEFLIYFQGTGAADDSGLPNDRFFAVRPEGSVSTLKIQRTERGDSAVYLCASSSPGQGNTEAFFGQGTRLTVV.

This chain joins TRBV9 and TRBJ2-3; tentatively, D is TRBD2 (6 bases). The V gene lost 0 bases and the J gene lost 3 bases, with 11 bases spanning the gap. The CDR3 is 15 residues long. Germline lookup yields CDR1 SGDLS and CDR2 YYNGEE. CDR3 DNA sequence: TGTGCCAGCAGCGTAGGCGGAGGGTGGACAGATACGCAGTATTTT. It translates to CASSVGGGWTDTQYF. Drawing the rest from reference TRBV9 and TRBJ2-3, the complete variable domain is DSGVTQTPKHLITATGQRVTLRCSPRSGDLSVYWYQQSLDQGLQFLIQYYNGEERAKGNILERFSAQQFPDLHSELNLSSLELGDSALYFCASSVGGGWTDTQYFGPGTRLTVL.